These T cell receptor beta chains were read from a single sample in a study of shared clonotypes between healthy human individuals. Clones were sequenced by immunoSEQ multiplex PCR, and TCRdb holds only the in-frame ones, with some missing. The sample lists millions of clones, about 92% seen once, with approximately 0.4% in the top ten. Sequenced input: naive CD4+ T cells from PBMCs. The receptors here all came from a man aged 18 to 29 in good health. Some clones in this sample may be carry-over from other donors' samples. Both conserved end residues are part of each CDR3. Fields, in order: CDR3 length, D gene, J gene, V gene, clone size, CDR3 protein, CDR3 DNA. D genes are given only for firm matches. Clone size is shown for a subset of rows, as once, few, many or a class of expanded clone.

>13|-|TRBJ1-1|TRBV6-1|-
CASSASMDTEAFF
TGTGCCAGCAGCGCGAGCATGGACACTGAAGCTTTCTTT
>13|-|TRBJ1-1|TRBV7-9|-
CASKDSLNTEAFF
TGTGCCAGCAAGGACAGCTTGAACACTGAAGCTTTCTTT
>13|-|TRBJ2-5|TRBV5-1|once
CASSPGAGETQYF
TGCGCCAGCAGCCCCGGGGCCGGGGAGACCCAGTACTTC
>14|-|TRBJ1-1|TRBV6-1|-
CASSDWGASGEAFF
TGTGCCAGCAGTGATTGGGGGGCCTCTGGTGAAGCTTTCTTT
>12|-|TRBJ2-7|TRBV15|-
CATSREVGEQYF
TGTGCCACCAGCAGAGAGGTAGGGGAACAGTACTTC
>13|TRBD2|TRBJ2-7|TRBV25-1|-
CASSRGSLDEQYF
TGTGCCAGCAGTCGCGGGAGTCTGGACGAGCAGTACTTC
>17|-|TRBJ1-5|TRBV7-9|-
CASSSSWADYSNQPQHF
TGTGCCAGCAGTTCGAGCTGGGCGGATTATAGCAATCAGCCCCAGCATTTT
>12|-|TRBJ2-7|TRBV19|-
CASRQLPYEQYF
TGTGCCAGCAGACAGTTACCCTACGAGCAGTACTTC
>15|-|TRBJ2-2|TRBV6-5|-
CASRYDRRTAGELFF
TGTGCCAGCAGATACGATCGACGGACGGCCGGGGAGCTGTTTTTT
>14|TRBD1|TRBJ2-7|TRBV5-1|-
CASSQSGTGDEQYF
TGCGCCAGCAGCCAATCCGGGACAGGGGACGAGCAGTACTTC